This passage covers 8 T cell receptor beta chains from one sample sequenced in a study of blood T cell repertoires in COVID-19. Sequencing used immunoSEQ multiplex PCR; TCRdb keeps in-frame clones, though not all of them. This table has over 120,000 clones, roughly 91% appearing once. Sample: peripheral blood. These receptors were taken from a man aged 55 to 70 with active or convalescent COVID-19.

The chain joins TRBV27 to TRBJ1-1; D gene uncertain. The CDR3 totals 14 residues. The V end was cut by 1 base, the J end by 1 base, with 7 bases between. Germline V gene sequence: CDR1 MNHEY, CDR2 SMNVEV (reference sequence). CDR3 nucleotide sequence: TGTGCCAGCAGTTTATACTATTCGAACACTGAAGCTTTCTTT. Residues: CASSLYYSNTEAFF.

The J gene is TRBJ1-2, the V gene TRBV28; TRBD1 agrees at 10 bases. The CDR3 has 17 amino acids. CDR1 MDHEN and CDR2 SYDVKM come from the germline V gene. V shed 5 bases and J 2 bases; nucleotides not matched to a gene: 11. In nucleotides, the CDR3 is TGTGCCAGCAGTCTGCGGGGAAAGGGACAGGGGAACTATGGCTACACCTTC. It specifies CASSLRGKGQGNYGYTF.

The gene calls are TRBV7-2 and TRBJ2-3; D perhaps matches TRBD2 (6 bases). The CDR3 has 15 amino acids. Trimming took off 1 base at V and 11 bases at J, with 19 bases between the two ends. The germline CDR1 and CDR2 sequences are SGHTA and FQGNSA. CDR3 in amino acids: CASSLDWDSSRGQYF. The CDR3, as DNA: TGTGCCAGCAGCTTAGACTGGGACTCCTCACGGGGGCAGTATTTT.

In this sample, this clone turned up once. The rearrangement uses TRBV6-5 and TRBJ2-2; 8 bases map to TRBD2. This CDR3 is built from 14 residues. V shed 7 bases and J 3 bases; nucleotides not matched to a gene: 4. The germline V gene has CDR1 MNHEY and CDR2 SVGAGI. The CDR3 spells CASTAGGYTGELFF. The CDR3 bases are TGTGCCAGCACGGCGGGGGGATACACCGGGGAGCTGTTTTTT.

The chain joins TRBV10-3 to TRBJ1-1; D is unclear. Per germline, CDR1 ENHRY and CDR2 SYGVKD. V was pared by 0 bases and J by 4 bases, with 9 bases between. CDR3 length: 14 residues. CDR3 nucleotides: TGTGCCATCAGTGAGTCTACCGGGAGCACTGAAGCTTTCTTT. Its protein product is CAISESTGSTEAFF.

The chain is built from TRBV6-4 and TRBJ1-2; 7 nucleotides align to TRBD1. There are 18 residues in the CDR3. Germline CDR1 is MRHNA and CDR2 is SNTAGT. With 0 bases clipped from V and 1 base from J, the junction kept 11 bases outside the gene matches. CDR3 DNA: TGTGCCAGCAGTGACTCAAGGGACAGATATGAAATTAACTATGGCTACACCTTC. Its translation is CASSDSRDRYEINYGYTF.

The chain recombines TRBV2 with TRBJ1-2, with 7 positions matching TRBD1. CDR3 size: 12 residues. Per germline, CDR1 SNHLY and CDR2 FYNNEI. The ends lost 6 bases at V and 6 bases at J; junction bases unmatched: 4. This CDR3 reads CASRGDSNGYTF. CDR3 DNA: TGTGCCAGCAGGGGGGACAGTAATGGCTACACCTTC. Drawing the rest from reference TRBV2 and TRBJ1-2, the complete variable domain is EPEVTQTPSHQVTQMGQEVILRCVPISNHLYFYWYRQILGQKVEFLVSFYNNEISEKSEIFDDQFSVERPDGSNFTLKIRSTKLEDSAMYFCASRGDSNGYTFGSGTRLTVV.

This clone was seen once. V usage is TRBV5-8 and J usage is TRBJ1-2; D is perhaps TRBD1 (5 bases). The germline gives CDR1 SGHTS, CDR2 YDEGEE. The CDR3 totals 13 residues. Trimming removed 0 bases from V and 2 bases from J, with 5 bases in between. CDR3 nucleotides: TGTGCCAGCAGCTTGGGACAGAACTATGGCTACACCTTC. Its protein product is CASSLGQNYGYTF.